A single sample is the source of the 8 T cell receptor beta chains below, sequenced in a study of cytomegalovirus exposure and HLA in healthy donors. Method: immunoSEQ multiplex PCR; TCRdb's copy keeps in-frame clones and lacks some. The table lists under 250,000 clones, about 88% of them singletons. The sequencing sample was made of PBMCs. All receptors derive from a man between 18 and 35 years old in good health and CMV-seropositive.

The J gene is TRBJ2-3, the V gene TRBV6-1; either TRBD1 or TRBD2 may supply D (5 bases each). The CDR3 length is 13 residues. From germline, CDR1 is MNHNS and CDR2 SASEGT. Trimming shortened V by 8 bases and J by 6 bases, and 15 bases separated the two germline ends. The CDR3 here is CASRQGARDTQYF. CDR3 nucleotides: TGTGCCAGCCGGCAGGGAGCCCGGGATACGCAGTATTTT.

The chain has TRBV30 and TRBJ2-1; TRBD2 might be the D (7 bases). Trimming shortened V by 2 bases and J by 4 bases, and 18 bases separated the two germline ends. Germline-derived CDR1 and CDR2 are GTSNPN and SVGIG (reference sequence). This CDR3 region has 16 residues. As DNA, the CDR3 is TGTGCCTGGAGTCTTAGTCGGGGGGCCGTATACAATGAGCAGTTCTTC. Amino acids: CAWSLSRGAVYNEQFF.

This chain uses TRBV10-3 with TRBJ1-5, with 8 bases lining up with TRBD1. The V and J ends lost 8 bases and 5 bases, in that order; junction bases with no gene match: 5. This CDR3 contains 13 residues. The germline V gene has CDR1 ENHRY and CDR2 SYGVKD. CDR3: CAIGQGADQPQHF. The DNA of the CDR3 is TGTGCCATCGGGCAGGGGGCCGATCAGCCCCAGCATTTT.

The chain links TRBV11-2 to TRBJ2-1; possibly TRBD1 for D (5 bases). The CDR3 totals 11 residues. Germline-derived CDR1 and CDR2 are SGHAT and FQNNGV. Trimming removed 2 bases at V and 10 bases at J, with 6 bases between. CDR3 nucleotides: TGTGCCAGCAGCTTAAGACAGGAGCAGTTCTTC. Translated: CASSLRQEQFF.

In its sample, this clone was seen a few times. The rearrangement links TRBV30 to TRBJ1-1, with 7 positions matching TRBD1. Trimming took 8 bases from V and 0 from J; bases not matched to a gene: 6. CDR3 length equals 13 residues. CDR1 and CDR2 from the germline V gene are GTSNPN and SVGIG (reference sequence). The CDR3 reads CARRGQLNTEAFF. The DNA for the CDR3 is TGTGCCCGACGGGGACAGTTGAACACTGAAGCTTTCTTT.

This chain's CDR3 is CASSLAWLPKDTQYF. In DNA form, the CDR3 reads TGTGCCAGCAGCTTAGCTTGGCTTCCCAAAGATACGCAGTATTTT. The chain uses TRBV7-8 and TRBJ2-3; no reliable D call. The V and J ends lost 0 bases and 5 bases respectively, with 12 bases between them. This CDR3 is 15 amino acids long. Germline V gene sequence: CDR1 SGHVS, CDR2 FQNEAQ.

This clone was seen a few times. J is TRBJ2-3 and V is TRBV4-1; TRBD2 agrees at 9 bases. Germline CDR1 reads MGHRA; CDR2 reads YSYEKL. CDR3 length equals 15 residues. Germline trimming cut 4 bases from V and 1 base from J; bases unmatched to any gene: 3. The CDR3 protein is CASSPRTSGTDTQYF. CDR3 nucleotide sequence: TGCGCCAGCAGCCCGAGGACTAGCGGCACAGATACGCAGTATTTT.

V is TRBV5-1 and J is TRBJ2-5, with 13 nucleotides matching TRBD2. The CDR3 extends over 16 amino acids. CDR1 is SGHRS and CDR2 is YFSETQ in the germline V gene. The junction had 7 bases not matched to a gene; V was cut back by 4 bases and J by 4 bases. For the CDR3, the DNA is TGCGCCAGCAGCATAACTAGCGGGAGGGCCCGAGAGACCCAGTACTTC. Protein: CASSITSGRARETQYF.